The T cell receptor beta chain under discussion was sequenced for a study of cytomegalovirus exposure and HLA in healthy donors. The length of the CDR3 is 15 residues. The ends lost 7 bases at V and 1 base at J; junction bases unmatched: 8. CDR1 is MNHNS and CDR2 is SASEGT in the germline V gene. PCR amplification relied on 60 Vbeta primers (plus 13 Jbeta primers). Produced via immunoSEQ multiplex PCR; TCRdb's table is partial and in-frame only. The sample comprises approximately 150,000 clones, about three quarters of which are singletons, and under 3.5% rests with the top ten. This clone was counted once.

The TCR sequence derives from a woman between 25 and 40 years old in good health and CMV-seronegative. This rearrangement joins TRBV6-1 to TRBJ2-5; 8 nucleotides line up with TRBD1. Sequencing was done on a sample of PBMCs. CDR3 sequence (DNA): TGTGCCAGCACCGAGAACAGGGGGACCCAAGAGACCCAGTACTTC. It encodes CASTENRGTQETQYF.